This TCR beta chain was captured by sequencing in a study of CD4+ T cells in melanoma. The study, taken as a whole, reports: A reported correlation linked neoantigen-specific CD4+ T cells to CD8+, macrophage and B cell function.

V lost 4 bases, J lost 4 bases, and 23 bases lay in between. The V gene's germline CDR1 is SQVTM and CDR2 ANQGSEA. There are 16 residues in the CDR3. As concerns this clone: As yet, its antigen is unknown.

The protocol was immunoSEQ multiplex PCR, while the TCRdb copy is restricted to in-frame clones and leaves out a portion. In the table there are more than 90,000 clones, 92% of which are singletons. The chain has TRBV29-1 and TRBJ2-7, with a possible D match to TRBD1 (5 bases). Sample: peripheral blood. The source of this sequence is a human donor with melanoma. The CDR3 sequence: CSVVLPTQGIRYEQYF. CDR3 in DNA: TGCAGCGTTGTCCTCCCAACGCAGGGTATTAGATACGAGCAGTACTTC.